A single T cell receptor (beta chain) is shown here with its context. This sample stems from a study of CD8 T cells in Susac syndrome. TCR beta sequences were obtained from blood CD8+ and CD4+ T cells. Between the trimmed V and J ends, which lost 0 bases and 1 base, there was a span of 10 bases. Germline CDR1 reads LGHNA; CDR2 reads YNFKEQ. The CDR3 length is 17 residues. Random hexamers served to reverse transcribe about 0.45 to 1 ug RNA. TCRdb ran MiXCR on the immunoSEQ multiplex PCR reads and lists one entry per CDR3 protein. The repertoire includes some 120,000 distinct CDR3 sequences, nearly 95% of them detected once, and roughly 0.11% sits in the top ten.

The rearrangement joins TRBV4-2 to TRBJ2-6; weak D call: TRBD1 (6 bases). The sample comprised CD4+ T cells from PBMCs. The clonotype comes from a human donor in good health. CDR3 nucleotide sequence: TGTGCCAGCAGCCAAGACGGGACACCTTCTGGGGCCAACGTCCTGACTTTC. Encoded protein: CASSQDGTPSGANVLTF.